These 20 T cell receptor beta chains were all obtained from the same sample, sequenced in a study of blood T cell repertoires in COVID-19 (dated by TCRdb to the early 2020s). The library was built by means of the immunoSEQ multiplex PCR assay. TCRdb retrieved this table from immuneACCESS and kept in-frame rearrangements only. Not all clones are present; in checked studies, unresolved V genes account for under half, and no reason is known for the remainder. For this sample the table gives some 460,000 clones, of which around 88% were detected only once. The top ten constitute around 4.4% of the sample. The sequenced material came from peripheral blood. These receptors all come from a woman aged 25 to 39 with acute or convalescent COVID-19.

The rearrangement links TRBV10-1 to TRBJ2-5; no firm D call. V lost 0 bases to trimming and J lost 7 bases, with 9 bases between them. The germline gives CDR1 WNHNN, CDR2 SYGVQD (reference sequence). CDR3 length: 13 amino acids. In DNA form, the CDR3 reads TGCGCCAGCAGTGAGTCGATCATCGGGACCCAGTACTTC. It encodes CASSESIIGTQYF.

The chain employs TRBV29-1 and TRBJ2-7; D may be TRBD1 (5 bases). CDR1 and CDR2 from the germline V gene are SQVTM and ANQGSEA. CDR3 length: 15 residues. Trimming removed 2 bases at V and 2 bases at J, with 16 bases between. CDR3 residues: CSVERIQGKAYEQYF. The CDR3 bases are TGCAGCGTTGAAAGGATCCAGGGAAAAGCCTACGAGCAGTACTTC.

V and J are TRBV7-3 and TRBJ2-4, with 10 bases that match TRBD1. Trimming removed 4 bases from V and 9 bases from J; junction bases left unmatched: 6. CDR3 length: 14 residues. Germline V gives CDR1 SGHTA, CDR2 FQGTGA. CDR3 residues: CASSSTGGSGIQYF. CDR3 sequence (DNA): TGTGCCAGCAGCTCGACAGGGGGCTCGGGCATTCAGTACTTC. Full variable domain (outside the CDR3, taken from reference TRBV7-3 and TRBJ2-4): GAGVSQTPSNKVTEKGKYVELRCDPISGHTALYWYRQSLGQGPEFLIYFQGTGAADDSGLPNDRFFAVRPEGSVSTLKIQRTERGDSAVYLCASSSTGGSGIQYFGAGTRLSVL.

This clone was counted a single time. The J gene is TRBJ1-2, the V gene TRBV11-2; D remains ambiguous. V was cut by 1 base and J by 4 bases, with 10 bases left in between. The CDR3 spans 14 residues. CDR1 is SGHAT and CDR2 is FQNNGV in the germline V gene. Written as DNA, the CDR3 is TGTGCCAGCAGCTTAGGGCCGATTCGCTATGGCTACACCTTC. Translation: CASSLGPIRYGYTF.

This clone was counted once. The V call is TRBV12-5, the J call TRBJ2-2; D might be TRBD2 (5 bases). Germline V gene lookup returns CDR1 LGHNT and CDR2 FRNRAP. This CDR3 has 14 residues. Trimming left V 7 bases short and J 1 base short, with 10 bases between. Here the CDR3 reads CASATRVNTGELFF. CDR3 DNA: TGTGCTAGTGCCACGAGGGTGAACACCGGGGAGCTGTTTTTT.

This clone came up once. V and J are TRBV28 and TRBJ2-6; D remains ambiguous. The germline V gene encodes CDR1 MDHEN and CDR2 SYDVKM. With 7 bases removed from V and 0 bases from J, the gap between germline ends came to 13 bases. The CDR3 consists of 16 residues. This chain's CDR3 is CASMGREPSGANVLTF. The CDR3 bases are TGTGCCAGCATGGGCAGAGAACCCTCTGGGGCCAACGTCCTGACTTTC.

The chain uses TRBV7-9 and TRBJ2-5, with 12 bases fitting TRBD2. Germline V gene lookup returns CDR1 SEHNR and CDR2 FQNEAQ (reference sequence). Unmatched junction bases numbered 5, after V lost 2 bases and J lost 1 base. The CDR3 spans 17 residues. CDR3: CASSLRTSGDPQETQYF. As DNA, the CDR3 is TGTGCCAGCAGCTTACGGACTAGCGGGGACCCCCAAGAGACCCAGTACTTC.

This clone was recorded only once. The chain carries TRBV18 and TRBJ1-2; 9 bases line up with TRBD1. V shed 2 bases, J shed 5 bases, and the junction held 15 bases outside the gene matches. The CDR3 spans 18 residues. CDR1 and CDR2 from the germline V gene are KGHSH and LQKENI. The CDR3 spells CASSPGAFRGQGTYGYTF. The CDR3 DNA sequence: TGTGCCAGCTCACCAGGAGCGTTTCGGGGACAGGGAACTTATGGCTACACCTTC.

CDR3 DNA sequence: TGTGCCAGCAGCTTTCACTCCCCACCCCCCGGGGAAGGACAAGAGACCCAGTACTTC. Residues: CASSFHSPPPGEGQETQYF. This chain joins TRBV7-9 and TRBJ2-5; D is perhaps TRBD2 (5 bases). The CDR3 loop spans 19 amino acids. V lost 3 bases to trimming and J lost 2 bases, with 25 bases between them. From germline, CDR1 is SEHNR and CDR2 FQNEAQ (reference sequence).

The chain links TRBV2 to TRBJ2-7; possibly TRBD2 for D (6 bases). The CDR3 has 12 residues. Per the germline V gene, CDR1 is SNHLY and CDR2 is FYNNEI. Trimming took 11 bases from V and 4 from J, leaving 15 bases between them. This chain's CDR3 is CAGRDSSYEQYF. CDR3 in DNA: TGTGCCGGCCGGGACTCCTCATACGAGCAGTACTTC. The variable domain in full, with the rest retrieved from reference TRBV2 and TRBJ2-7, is EPEVTQTPSHQVTQMGQEVILRCVPISNHLYFYWYRQILGQKVEFLVSFYNNEISEKSEIFDDQFSVERPDGSNFTLKIRSTKLEDSAMYFCAGRDSSYEQYFGPGTRLTVT.

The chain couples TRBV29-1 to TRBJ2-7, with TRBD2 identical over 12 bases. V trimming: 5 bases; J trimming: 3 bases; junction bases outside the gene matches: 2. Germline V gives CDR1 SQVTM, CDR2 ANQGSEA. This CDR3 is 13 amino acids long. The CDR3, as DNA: TGCAGCGTTCGACTAGCGGGGGACTACGAGCAGTACTTC. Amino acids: CSVRLAGDYEQYF.

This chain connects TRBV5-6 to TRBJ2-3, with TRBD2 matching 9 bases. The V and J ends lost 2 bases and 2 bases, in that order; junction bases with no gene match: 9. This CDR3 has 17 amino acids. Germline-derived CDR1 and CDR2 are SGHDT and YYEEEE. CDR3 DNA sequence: TGTGCCAGCAGCTTCCGTGGTAGCGGGAGATACACAGATACGCAGTATTTT. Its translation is CASSFRGSGRYTDTQYF.

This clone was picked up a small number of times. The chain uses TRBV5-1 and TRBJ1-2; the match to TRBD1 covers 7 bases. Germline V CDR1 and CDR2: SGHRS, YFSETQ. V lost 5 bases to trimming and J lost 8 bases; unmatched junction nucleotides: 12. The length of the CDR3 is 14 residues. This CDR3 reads CASRRQQGLEGYTF. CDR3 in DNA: TGCGCCAGCAGGAGGCAACAGGGGTTAGAAGGCTACACCTTC.

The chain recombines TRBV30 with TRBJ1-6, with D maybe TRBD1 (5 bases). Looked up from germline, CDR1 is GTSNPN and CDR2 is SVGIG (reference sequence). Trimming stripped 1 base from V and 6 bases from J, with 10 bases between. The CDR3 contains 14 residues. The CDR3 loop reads CAWSDDSINSPLHF. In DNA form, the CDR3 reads TGTGCCTGGAGTGATGACAGCATTAATTCACCCCTCCACTTT.

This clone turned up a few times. CDR3 loop: CASRPRRQSNEQFF. The DNA for the CDR3 is TGTGCCAGCAGGCCCCGGCGACAGTCCAATGAGCAGTTCTTC. V gene TRBV6-5 combines with J gene TRBJ2-1; weak D call: TRBD1 (5 bases). Germline V gene sequence: CDR1 MNHEY, CDR2 SVGAGI. There are 14 residues in the CDR3. V dropped 6 bases and J dropped 6 bases, with 15 bases sitting between them.

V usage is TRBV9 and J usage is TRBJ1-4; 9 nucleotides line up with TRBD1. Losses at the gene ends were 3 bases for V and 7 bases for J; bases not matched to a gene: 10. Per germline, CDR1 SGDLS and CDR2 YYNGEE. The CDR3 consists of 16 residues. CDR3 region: CASSGKDRGKGEKLFF. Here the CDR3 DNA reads TGTGCCAGCAGCGGGAAGGACAGGGGAAAGGGTGAAAAACTGTTTTTT.

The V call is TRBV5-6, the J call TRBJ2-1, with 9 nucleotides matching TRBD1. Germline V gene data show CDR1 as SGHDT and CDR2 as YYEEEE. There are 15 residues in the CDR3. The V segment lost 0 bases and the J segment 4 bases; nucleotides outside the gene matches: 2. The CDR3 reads CASSLAGQGYNEQFF. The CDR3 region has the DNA TGTGCCAGCAGCTTGGCCGGACAGGGGTACAATGAGCAGTTCTTC.

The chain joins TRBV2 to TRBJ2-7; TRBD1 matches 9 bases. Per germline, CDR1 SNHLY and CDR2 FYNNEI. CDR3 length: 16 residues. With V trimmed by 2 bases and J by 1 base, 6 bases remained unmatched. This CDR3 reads CASSETRTGVSYEQYF. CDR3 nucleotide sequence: TGTGCCAGCAGTGAAACTAGGACAGGGGTTTCCTACGAGCAGTACTTC. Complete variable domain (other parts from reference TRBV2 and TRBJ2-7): EPEVTQTPSHQVTQMGQEVILRCVPISNHLYFYWYRQILGQKVEFLVSFYNNEISEKSEIFDDQFSVERPDGSNFTLKIRSTKLEDSAMYFCASSETRTGVSYEQYFGPGTRLTVT.

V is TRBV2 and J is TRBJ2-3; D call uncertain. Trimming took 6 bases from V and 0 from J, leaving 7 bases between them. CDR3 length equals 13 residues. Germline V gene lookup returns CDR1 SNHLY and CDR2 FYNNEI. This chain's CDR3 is CASSQESTDTQYF. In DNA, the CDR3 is TGTGCCAGCAGCCAGGAAAGCACAGATACGCAGTATTTT.

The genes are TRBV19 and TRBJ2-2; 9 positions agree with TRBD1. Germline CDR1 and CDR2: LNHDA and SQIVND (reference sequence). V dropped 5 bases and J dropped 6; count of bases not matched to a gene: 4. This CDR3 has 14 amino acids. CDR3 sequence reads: CASSGTGNSGELFF. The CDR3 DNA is TGTGCCAGTAGTGGGACAGGGAATTCCGGGGAGCTGTTTTTT.